This T cell receptor (beta chain) was identified during a study of shared T cell receptors in the human thymus. Germline trimming cut 5 bases from V and 4 bases from J; bases unmatched to any gene: 10. The CDR3 length is 16 residues. CDR1 MDHEN and CDR2 SYDVKM come from the germline V gene. Method: immunoSEQ multiplex PCR; TCRdb's copy keeps in-frame clones and lacks some. The sample lists roughly 550,000 clones, approximately 80% occurring once. These data also featured in a second study, about human thymus T cells. From that study: Each of the donors was a healthy Finnish infant who was undergoing open corrective cardiac surgery for congenital heart defects. Surgeons resected thymus tissue during corrective heart surgery. Usage of V and J genes appeared biased in thymic and blood repertoires.

The origin of this receptor is a boy under two years old with a congenital heart defect. V is TRBV28 and J is TRBJ2-2, with 7 bases lining up with TRBD1. The sequenced material came from thymocytes. Here the CDR3 reads CASSPTSTGVTGELFF. Written as DNA, the CDR3 is TGTGCCAGCAGTCCCACTTCAACAGGGGTCACCGGGGAGCTGTTTTTT.